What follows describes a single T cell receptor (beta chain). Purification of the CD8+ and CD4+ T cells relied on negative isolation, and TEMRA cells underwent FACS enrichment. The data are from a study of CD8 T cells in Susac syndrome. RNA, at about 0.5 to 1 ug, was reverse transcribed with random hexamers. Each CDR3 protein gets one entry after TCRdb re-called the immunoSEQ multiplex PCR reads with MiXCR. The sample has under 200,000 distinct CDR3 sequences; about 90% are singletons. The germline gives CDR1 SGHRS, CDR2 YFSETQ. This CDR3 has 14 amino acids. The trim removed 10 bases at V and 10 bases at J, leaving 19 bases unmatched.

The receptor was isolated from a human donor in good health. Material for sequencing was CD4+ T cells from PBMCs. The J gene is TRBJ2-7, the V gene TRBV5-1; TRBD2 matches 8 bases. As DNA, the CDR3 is TGCGCCTCAACTACAGCGGGAGCTCAGGTGACTCAGTACTTC. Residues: CASTTAGAQVTQYF.